This TCR beta chain was identified in a study of blood T cell repertoires in COVID-19. Recruits, aged roughly 18 to 90 years, lived in 24 US areas. Cohort 3 recovered donors had two negative PCRs, clearance, or symptom resolution. Method: immunoSEQ multiplex PCR; TCRdb's copy keeps in-frame clones and lacks some. Of about 250,000 clones listed, 85% to 90% were seen once; the top ten hold around 1.7%. The receptor was derived from a man in his forties or fifties who had recovered from COVID-19. Sequenced sample: PBMCs or T cells enriched from blood (not recorded which).

The CDR3 sequence: CASSYDRVLEAFF. As DNA, the CDR3 is TGTGCCAGCAGCTATGACAGGGTGTTGGAAGCTTTCTTT. The rearrangement links TRBV2 to TRBJ1-1, with 7 bases identical to TRBD1. This CDR3 is built from 13 residues. CDR1 is SNHLY and CDR2 is FYNNEI in the germline V gene. J lost 8 bases, V lost 6 bases, and 9 bases had no gene match.